Described below is a single TCR beta chain sequence and its context. Generated by immunoSEQ multiplex PCR, the TCRdb table keeps only in-frame clones and is missing some. The sample gives around 140,000 clones, 80% to 95% of which show up once; about 2.5% is in the top ten. This record belongs to a study of control samples from healthy donors and cancer patients. This CDR3 spans 17 amino acids. CDR1 and CDR2 from the germline V gene are SGDLS and YYNGEE. V was cut by 0 bases and J by 9 bases, with 22 bases left in between. This sequence originates from a man aged 40-49 years in good health. The sample comprised blood. V is TRBV9 and J is TRBJ2-4, with D possibly matching TRBD2 (6 bases). The CDR3 DNA reads TGTGCCAGCAGCGTAGAGGTGGGGGGTGTTTCCCAAGGCATTCAGTACTTC. Translated, it gives CASSVEVGGVSQGIQYF.